What follows describes a single T cell receptor (beta chain). What this receptor recognizes is not known. Per-nucleotide qualities are absent, and no much larger clonotype sits a single base away. Clipping removes 5 bases from V and 9 bases from J, with 4 as the unmatched junction base count. From cysteine to phenylalanine, the CDR3 is 12 amino acids long. Only the CDR3 part of the read is kept: 36 bases, read in frame from the first base. According to the germline V gene (reference sequence), CDR1 reads LNHDA and CDR2 reads SQIVND. The record originates from a study of T cells in Graves' hyperthyroidism and ophthalmopathy (dated by TCRdb to 2018 to 2020). General notes on the study: Peripheral blood samples were taken at initial diagnosis, before any treatment was given. According to the paper, TCR Vbeta CDR3 sequencing was carried out on 135 peripheral blood samples, which came from 40 to 45 ophthalmopathy, approximately 72 hyperthyroidism and some 17 progressor patients. Prospective prediction of ophthalmopathy was tested in an independent validation cohort consisting of about 19 hyperthyroidism patients and around 17 patients who later progressed to ophthalmopathy. The 100 discovery patients were divided at random into training and test sets in a 7:3 ratio. TCR V-J signatures able to tell the groups apart were searched for in a discovery cohort of 90 to 100 patients, of whom under 45 had Graves' ophthalmopathy and roughly 57 had stable Graves' hyperthyroidism. Following sampling, methimazole starting at 30 mg daily was given to hyperthyroidism patients, and high-dose intravenous methylprednisolone was given to ophthalmopathy patients. In several Graves' hyperthyroidism patients, the study also compared T-cell repertoires from thyroid tissue with T-cell repertoires from blood.

Stable Graves' hyperthyroidism was defined as no progression to ophthalmopathy during 18 months of follow-up. Hyperthyroidism patients were newly diagnosed, had a disease duration of under 2 months, and were aged 18 to 65 years. The study excluded patients with uncontrolled infections, other autoimmune diseases, pregnancy or lactation. Clinical symptoms, serum thyroxine and TRAb, thyroid ultrasound, and orbital computed tomography formed the basis for the diagnoses. PBMCs were separated from roughly 10 ml of fresh peripheral blood using Ficoll-Paque density gradient centrifugation. Total RNA was extracted with Trizol reagent, and quality was checked on an Agilent 2100 Bioanalyzer. The TCR beta CDR3 regions were amplified from the RNA transcripts. A first-round RT-PCR of the TCR CDR3 used the HTBI primer set with the Qiagen OneStep RT-PCR kit. The libraries were constructed in a second round of multiplex PCR and then size-selected and purified. The libraries were sequenced on an Illumina HiSeq2000 using paired-end 100 bp reads. As for the authors' bioinformatics: Raw data were processed with SOAPnuke, discarding reads with adapters, uncalled bases, mean Phred below 15, or no exact constant-primer or identifier match. High-quality paired reads were merged with COPE v1.2.5, and unique nucleotide sequences were defined as clonotypes. MiTCR v1.1 was used to align the clonotypes against IMGT TRBV, TRBD and TRBJ reference segments. The analysis was restricted to V-J combinations with a frequency above 0.0001, which together covered roughly 99% of the repertoires. The TCS score was defined as the ratio of F50 (clonal expansion) to E x V (chaos), calculated using BLOSUM62-based TCRdist between CDR3 peptides within each V-J. Welch's t-statistics and random forest reduced around 520 V-J features to 13, which were used in a naive Bayes classifier (R e1071). TCRdb applied fastp at Q25 and MiXCR to the public reads, then kept only in-frame beta chains. Each record represents a unique CDR3 protein, reported with the most common genes and DNA among its rows. TCRdb, not the authors, supplied the V and J calls. The sample table holds some 620,000 distinct CDR3 sequences, of which around 15% were seen once. The ten largest make up around 3.9% of the sample.

Here is what the overall study found, with its caveats: Blood samples also contained most of the expanded thyroid clonotypes (frequency above 0.001), which suggests that blood repertoires may reflect thyroid immune responses. In validation, progression to ophthalmopathy was predicted by the model with 70% to 71% sensitivity and just over 72% specificity, a median of roughly 6.4 months before onset. A 13 V-J signature model separated ophthalmopathy from stable hyperthyroidism, with just over 85% sensitivity and 81.08% specificity in cross-validation and 80%/75% in testing. No statistical method was used to set the sample size in advance, and investigators knew the group allocation.

The chain is encoded by TRBV19 joined to TRBJ2-1; 7 bases in the middle match TRBD2. The sequence came from a woman between 25 and 40 years old with Graves' hyperthyroidism. Sequences were obtained from blood. This receptor carries the CDR3 CASSPWEGEQFF. The DNA sequence reads TGTGCCAGTAGTCCCTGGGAGGGTGAGCAGTTCTTC. With the rest looked up from the reference TRBV19 and TRBJ2-1 genes rather than sequenced, the full variable domain is DGGITQSPKYLFRKEGQNVTLSCEQNLNHDAMYWYRQDPGQGLRLIYYSQIVNDFQKGDIAEGYSVSREKKESFPLTVTSAQKNPTAFYLCASSPWEGEQFFGPGTRLTVL.